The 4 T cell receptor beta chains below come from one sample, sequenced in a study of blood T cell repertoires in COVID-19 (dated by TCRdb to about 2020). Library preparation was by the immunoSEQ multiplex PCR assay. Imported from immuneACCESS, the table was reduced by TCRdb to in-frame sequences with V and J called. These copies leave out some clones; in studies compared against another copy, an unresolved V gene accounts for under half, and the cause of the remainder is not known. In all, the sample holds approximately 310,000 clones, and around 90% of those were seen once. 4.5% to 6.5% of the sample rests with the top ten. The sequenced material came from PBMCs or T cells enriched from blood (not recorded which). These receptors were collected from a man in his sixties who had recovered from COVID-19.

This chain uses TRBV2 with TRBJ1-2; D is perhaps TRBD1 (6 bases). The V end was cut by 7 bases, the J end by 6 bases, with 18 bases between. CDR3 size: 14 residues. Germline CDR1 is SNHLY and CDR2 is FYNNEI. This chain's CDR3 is CASTQDSKVHGYTF. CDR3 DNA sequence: TGTGCCAGCACCCAGGACAGTAAGGTTCATGGCTACACCTTC.

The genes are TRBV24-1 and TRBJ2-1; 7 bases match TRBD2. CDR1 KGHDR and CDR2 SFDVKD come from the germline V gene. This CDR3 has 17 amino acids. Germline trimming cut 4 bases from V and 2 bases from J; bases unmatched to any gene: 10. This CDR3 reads CATSDPTSENAYNEQFF. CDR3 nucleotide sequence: TGTGCCACCAGTGACCCTACTAGCGAAAACGCCTACAATGAGCAGTTCTTC.

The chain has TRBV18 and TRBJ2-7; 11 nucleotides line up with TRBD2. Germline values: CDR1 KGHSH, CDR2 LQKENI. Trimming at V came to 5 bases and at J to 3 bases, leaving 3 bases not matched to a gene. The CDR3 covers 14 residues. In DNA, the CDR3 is TGTGCCAGCTCAACCGGGACTAGCGGCTACGAGCAGTACTTC. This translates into CASSTGTSGYEQYF.

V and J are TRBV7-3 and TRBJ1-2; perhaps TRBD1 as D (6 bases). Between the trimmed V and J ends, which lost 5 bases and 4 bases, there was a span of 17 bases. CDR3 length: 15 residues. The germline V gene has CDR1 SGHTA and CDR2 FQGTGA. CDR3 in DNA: TGTGCCAGCAGCGTGACAGGTGCACTGAGCTATGGCTACACCTTC. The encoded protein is CASSVTGALSYGYTF.